One sample yielded the 12 T cell receptor beta chains listed below, sequenced in a study of technical replicates of blood from a few donors. The method was immunoSEQ multiplex PCR; TCRdb's version includes in-frame clones alone and lacks a portion of them. The data show 80,000 to 95,000 clones, with around 96% seen just once and under 0.4% held by the top ten. The sequenced material came from T cells isolated from PBMCs. These receptors came from a human donor in good health.

The V gene is TRBV7-9, the J gene TRBJ2-7; a weak D match, TRBD2 (6 bases). V lost 0 bases to trimming and J lost 0 bases, with 6 bases between them. CDR1 SEHNR and CDR2 FQNEAQ come from the germline V gene (reference sequence). The CDR3 consists of 14 residues. The CDR3 region has the DNA TGTGCCAGCAGCTTAGCGGGAGGCTCCTACGAGCAGTACTTC. Translating it yields CASSLAGGSYEQYF.

The chain joins TRBV18 to TRBJ2-7; the match to TRBD2 covers 13 bases. The V gene end was trimmed by 3 bases and the J gene end by 3 bases; junction bases not matched to a gene: 2. Germline CDR1 reads KGHSH; CDR2 reads LQKENI. The CDR3 runs to 15 residues. DNA of the CDR3: TGTGCCAGCTCACCTCGACTAGCGGGGGGCTACGAGCAGTACTTC. Translating gives CASSPRLAGGYEQYF. Using reference TRBV18 and TRBJ2-7 for the parts outside the CDR3, the full variable domain is NAGVMQNPRHLVRRRGQEARLRCSPMKGHSHVYWYRQLPEEGLKFMVYLQKENIIDESGMPKERFSAEFPKEGPSILRIQQVVRGDSAAYFCASSPRLAGGYEQYFGPGTRLTVT.

The chain uses TRBV19 and TRBJ1-5, with no clear D. The CDR3 contains 16 residues. CDR1 and CDR2 (germline): LNHDA, SQIVND (reference sequence). V was clipped by 1 base and J by 0 bases, with 10 bases between them. The CDR3 here is CASSIVTEASNQPQHF. Written as DNA, the CDR3 is TGTGCCAGTAGTATAGTTACGGAGGCTAGCAATCAGCCCCAGCATTTT.

The chain combines TRBV7-9 with TRBJ2-1; 8 positions agree with TRBD1. This CDR3 contains 15 residues. Losses at the gene ends were 4 bases for V and 4 bases for J; bases not matched to a gene: 6. The germline CDR1 and CDR2 sequences are SEHNR and FQNEAQ (reference sequence). The DNA for the CDR3 is TGTGCCAGCAGCTCCCCAGGGGGCTGGTACAATGAGCAGTTCTTC. Its translation: CASSSPGGWYNEQFF.

This clone was seen just once. The chain has TRBV6-1 and TRBJ1-1, with D perhaps matching TRBD1 (6 bases). The germline V gene has CDR1 MNHNS and CDR2 SASEGT. The ends were cut back, 0 bases at V and 3 bases at J, with 14 bases in the middle. The CDR3 covers 16 residues. The DNA for the CDR3 is TGTGCCAGCAGTGAAGCACTGGGGGCTCAGGACACTGAAGCTTTCTTT. Its translation is CASSEALGAQDTEAFF.

The J gene is TRBJ2-3, the V gene TRBV5-4, with D maybe TRBD1 (6 bases). Germline-derived CDR1 and CDR2 are SGHNT and YYREEE (reference sequence). This CDR3 contains 14 residues. Trimming cost V 4 bases and J 2 bases, with 11 bases left between them. In DNA, the CDR3 is TGTGCCAGCAGCCCGGACAGAAACACAGATACGCAGTATTTT. As protein: CASSPDRNTDTQYF.

V gene TRBV10-3 combines with J gene TRBJ2-1; weak D call: TRBD1 (5 bases). With 0 bases removed from V and 3 bases from J, the gap between germline ends came to 6 bases. CDR1 is ENHRY, CDR2 SYGVKD, per germline. The length of the CDR3 is 14 residues. CDR3 DNA: TGTGCCATCAGTGAGTCTAGGGGCTACAATGAGCAGTTCTTC. Translating it yields CAISESRGYNEQFF.

This chain links TRBV5-6 with TRBJ2-2; tentative D call: TRBD2 (6 bases). CDR3 length: 15 residues. The germline V gene has CDR1 SGHDT and CDR2 YYEEEE. V shed 0 bases and J shed 4 bases, with 10 bases lying between them. This CDR3 is CASSLAGAITGELFF. The CDR3 DNA reads as TGTGCCAGCAGCTTGGCGGGAGCCATCACCGGGGAGCTGTTTTTT.

V and J are TRBV19 and TRBJ2-3; D not certain. CDR3 length: 13 amino acids. The germline V gene has CDR1 LNHDA and CDR2 SQIVND (reference sequence). Trimming shortened V by 7 bases and J by 1 base, and 9 bases separated the two germline ends. CDR3 protein: CASIKVGTDTQYF. In nucleotides, the CDR3 is TGTGCCAGTATCAAAGTAGGCACAGATACGCAGTATTTT.

This chain uses TRBV7-9 with TRBJ2-5; D perhaps matches TRBD1 (6 bases). The CDR3 spans 12 residues. The V end lost 5 bases, the J end lost 3 bases, and 7 bases lay between the germline ends. CDR1 and CDR2 (germline): SEHNR, FQNEAQ (reference sequence). CDR3 amino acids: CASSRDKETQYF. The CDR3 DNA reads as TGTGCCAGCAGCCGGGACAAAGAGACCCAGTACTTC.

The CDR3 is CASSLAGNTLQQYF. As DNA, the CDR3 is TGTGCCAGCAGTCTAGCGGGAAATACTCTCCAGCAGTACTTC. This chain joins TRBV7-2 and TRBJ2-7, with 9 bases aligning to TRBD2. CDR1 and CDR2 (germline): SGHTA, FQGNSA. Trimming removed 6 bases from V and 8 bases from J; junction bases left unmatched: 11. This CDR3 spans 14 amino acids.

This rearrangement joins TRBV11-2 to TRBJ1-1; 10 nucleotides line up with TRBD1. The CDR3 consists of 12 residues. Losses at the gene ends were 4 bases for V and 10 bases for J; bases not matched to a gene: 3. CDR1 and CDR2 from the germline V gene are SGHAT and FQNNGV. CDR3 in amino acids: CASSSGQGLAFF. The CDR3, as DNA: TGTGCCAGCAGCTCGGGACAGGGGTTAGCTTTCTTT.